The 27 T cell receptor beta chains below all came from one sample that was sequenced in a study of T cells after yellow fever vaccination. TCRdb called the 5' RACE reads again in MiXCR, with one record for every CDR3 protein. The table lists 360,000 or so distinct CDR3 sequences, around 10% of them singletons. This material consisted of PBMCs, taken on the day of the first yellow fever vaccination. The receptors were sampled from a man aged 18 to 30 who received the YFV17D yellow fever vaccine.

On this clonotype: A much bigger clone sits one base away, suggesting this may be a read error. The chain joins TRBV7-2 to TRBJ2-5; D gene ambiguous. The CDR3 runs to 13 residues. CDR1 and CDR2 from the germline V gene are SGHTA and FQGNSA. The CDR3 nucleotides read TGTTCCAGCAGCTTCTCGAGCCAAGAGACCCAGTACTTC. Protein: CSSSFSSQETQYF.

This clonotype was found many times. This sequence joins TRBV5-4 and TRBJ2-3; a possible D gene is TRBD2 (6 bases). The germline V gene encodes CDR1 SGHNT and CDR2 YYREEE (reference sequence). There are 15 residues in the CDR3. Trimming cost V 4 bases and J 4 bases, with 16 bases left between them. The CDR3 nucleotides read TGTGCCAGCAGCCCCCGGTACCGGGGGTCAGATACGCAGTATTTT. It yields the protein CASSPRYRGSDTQYF.

Only a few counts were recorded for this clonotype. CDR3 sequence: CASSTDRGGEKLFF. The DNA for the CDR3 is TGTGCCAGCAGCACGGACAGGGGAGGTGAAAAACTGTTTTTT. The rearrangement links TRBV6-5 to TRBJ1-4; the match to TRBD1 covers 9 bases. V gave up 6 bases and J gave up 7 bases; unmatched junction bases: 6. Germline loops: CDR1 MNHEY, CDR2 SVGAGI. The length of the CDR3 is 14 residues.

J is TRBJ2-3 and V is TRBV5-1; tentatively, D is TRBD1 or TRBD2 (5 bases each). Between the trimmed V and J ends, which lost 7 bases and 2 bases, there was a span of 14 bases. The CDR3 runs to 14 residues. Per the germline V gene, CDR1 is SGHRS and CDR2 is YFSETQ. The CDR3 here is CASSTGPDTDTQYF. CDR3 nucleotides: TGCGCCAGCTCAACGGGACCCGACACAGATACGCAGTATTTT.

This clonotype was seen a handful of times. This chain connects TRBV6-1 to TRBJ2-5; D perhaps matches TRBD2 (6 bases). Germline assignment: CDR1 MNHNS and CDR2 SASEGT. Trimming left V 10 bases short and J 5 bases short, with 17 bases between. The length of the CDR3 is 13 residues. The CDR3 region is CATHPGVPETQYF. The CDR3 DNA reads as TGTGCCACCCACCCGGGGGTTCCTGAGACCCAGTACTTC.

The rearrangement joins TRBV25-1 to TRBJ2-6; the D gene is possibly TRBD1 (5 bases). V was trimmed by 3 bases and J by 1 base, leaving 7 bases between them. The length of the CDR3 is 15 residues. Germline CDR1 and CDR2: MGHDK and SYGVNS. The CDR3 loop is CASSEQGSGANVLTF. Here the CDR3 DNA reads TGTGCCAGCAGTGAGCAGGGATCTGGGGCCAACGTCCTGACTTTC.

The V gene is TRBV7-3, the J gene TRBJ2-3; maybe TRBD2 (5 bases). The CDR3 contains 14 residues. The germline CDR1 and CDR2 sequences are SGHTA and FQGTGA. V was trimmed by 5 bases and J by 6 bases, leaving 15 bases between them. The CDR3 spells CASSRTPSVDTQYF. CDR3 nucleotide sequence: TGTGCCAGCAGCCGGACTCCTTCGGTCGATACGCAGTATTTT.

This clonotype was seen repeatedly, ten times or more. This rearrangement joins TRBV15 to TRBJ1-5; D call uncertain. Trimming removed 7 bases from V and 4 bases from J, with 11 bases in between. The CDR3 extends over 13 amino acids. Germline loops: CDR1 LNHNV, CDR2 YYDKDF (reference sequence). As DNA, the CDR3 is TGTGCCACCACCACGGGGATTAATCAGCCCCAGCATTTT. It codes for CATTTGINQPQHF.

This clonotype was recorded at least ten times. The V call is TRBV5-1, the J call TRBJ1-1; 9 bases agree with TRBD1. The CDR3 is 13 amino acids. The V gene's germline CDR1 is SGHRS and CDR2 YFSETQ. V trimming: 5 bases; J trimming: 5 bases; junction bases outside the gene matches: 4. The CDR3 DNA reads as TGCGCCAGCAGTTGGACAGGGGAAACTGAAGCTTTCTTT. It codes for CASSWTGETEAFF. Using reference TRBV5-1 and TRBJ1-1 for the parts outside the CDR3, the full variable domain is KAGVTQTPRYLIKTRGQQVTLSCSPISGHRSVSWYQQTPGQGLQFLFEYFSETQRNKGNFPGRFSGRQFSNSRSEMNVSTLELGDSALYLCASSWTGETEAFFGQGTRLTVV.

V and J are TRBV5-4 and TRBJ2-1; TRBD1 might be the D (5 bases). The germline CDR1 and CDR2 sequences are SGHNT and YYREEE (reference sequence). CDR3 length: 15 amino acids. Trimming pared 1 base from V and 0 bases from J, leaving 8 bases between. CDR3 sequence: CASSLTGDSYNEQFF. Here the CDR3 DNA reads TGTGCCAGCAGCTTGACAGGAGACTCCTACAATGAGCAGTTCTTC.

This clonotype was counted only a few times. The V call is TRBV7-9, the J call TRBJ2-7, with TRBD1 identical over 9 bases. V dropped 4 bases and J dropped 6; count of bases not matched to a gene: 10. The CDR3 loop spans 15 amino acids. The germline V gene has CDR1 SEHNR and CDR2 FQNEAQ (reference sequence). The CDR3 here is CASSSGQGKVFEQYF. CDR3 sequence (DNA): TGTGCCAGCAGCTCGGGACAGGGTAAGGTGTTCGAGCAGTACTTC.

The rearrangement links TRBV20-1 to TRBJ2-3, with TRBD2 matching over 12 bases. The CDR3 runs to 15 residues. Germline V gene sequence: CDR1 DFQATT, CDR2 SNEGSKA (reference sequence). J lost 3 bases, V lost 3 bases, and 4 bases had no gene match. CDR3 region: CSASDTSGRTDTQYF. In nucleotides, the CDR3 is TGCAGTGCTAGTGATACTAGCGGGAGGACAGATACGCAGTATTTT.

The sample holds a few counts of this clonotype. The chain employs TRBV10-2 and TRBJ2-5, with D maybe TRBD1 (7 bases). V was pared by 4 bases and J by 4 bases, with 10 bases between. Germline V CDR1 and CDR2: WSHSY, SAAADI. The CDR3 is made up of 13 amino acids. The CDR3 spells CASSGRGPETQYF. The DNA of the CDR3 is TGCGCCAGCAGTGGGAGGGGGCCAGAGACCCAGTACTTC.

The CDR3 is CSAVSGGASYEQYF. CDR3 bases: TGCAGTGCCGTTAGCGGGGGGGCGAGTTACGAGCAGTACTTC. The chain combines TRBV20-1 with TRBJ2-7; TRBD2 aligns across 11 bases. The J segment lost 4 bases and the V segment lost 6 bases, leaving 8 bases of the junction unmatched. The CDR3 is made up of 14 amino acids. CDR1 and CDR2 (germline): DFQATT, SNEGSKA (reference sequence).

This clonotype was seen a handful of times. The chain employs TRBV20-1 and TRBJ2-1, with TRBD2 matching over 9 bases. V lost 5 bases and J lost 4; bases outside the gene matches: 6. CDR3 length equals 14 residues. Germline values: CDR1 DFQATT, CDR2 SNEGSKA (reference sequence). The CDR3 bases are TGCAGTGCTCCACTAGCGGGTTTATACAATGAGCAGTTCTTC. Translating gives CSAPLAGLYNEQFF.

This chain connects TRBV19 to TRBJ2-7; D is uncertain. Trimming removed 7 bases at V and 2 bases at J, with 15 bases between. In germline, CDR1 is LNHDA, CDR2 SQIVND (reference sequence). The CDR3 extends over 14 amino acids. The DNA for the CDR3 is TGTGCCAGTAAAGCAGCCTCCGACCCCTACGAGCAGTACTTC. Amino acids: CASKAASDPYEQYF.

The V and J genes are TRBV18 and TRBJ1-1; D gene uncertain. Germline CDR1 KGHSH, CDR2 LQKENI. The CDR3 is 14 residues long. V was trimmed by 6 bases and J by 3 bases, leaving 14 bases between them. The CDR3 sequence: CASSPTTKDTEAFF. CDR3 coding DNA: TGTGCCAGCTCGCCTACGACGAAGGACACTGAAGCTTTCTTT.

This clonotype was counted between two and nine times. The V gene is TRBV5-5, the J gene TRBJ2-1, with D perhaps matching TRBD1 (5 bases). The V end was cut by 0 bases, the J end by 4 bases, with 14 bases between. This CDR3 has 16 amino acids. Germline V gene sequence: CDR1 SGHKS, CDR2 YYEKEE (reference sequence). In nucleotides, the CDR3 is TGTGCCAGCAGCTTGGCGGTGACAGTGGAATACAATGAGCAGTTCTTC. It codes for CASSLAVTVEYNEQFF. The full variable domain, completed using reference TRBV5-5 and TRBJ2-1, is DAGVTQSPTHLIKTRGQQVTLRCSPISGHKSVSWYQQVLGQGPQFIFQYYEKEERGRGNFPDRFSARQFPNYSSELNVNALLLGDSALYLCASSLAVTVEYNEQFFGPGTRLTVL.

CDR3 coding DNA: TGTGCCAGCAGTTATCGGCGGGGTAATGAAAAACTGTTTTTT. Translating gives CASSYRRGNEKLFF. The chain couples TRBV12-3 or TRBV12-4 to TRBJ1-4; no reliable D call. The CDR3 length is 14 residues. The V gene lost 4 bases and the J gene lost 4 bases, with 10 bases spanning the gap.

This chain links TRBV7-3 with TRBJ2-1; perhaps TRBD1 as D (5 bases). The CDR3 consists of 16 residues. CDR1 and CDR2 from the germline V gene are SGHTA and FQGTGA. The V end was cut by 5 bases, the J end by 0 bases, with 14 bases between. DNA for the CDR3: TGTGCCAGCAGCAAAGGCGGCAGGGCCTCCTACAATGAGCAGTTCTTC. Amino acid sequence: CASSKGGRASYNEQFF. Filled out from reference TRBV7-3 and TRBJ2-1, the complete variable domain reads GAGVSQTPSNKVTEKGKYVELRCDPISGHTALYWYRQSLGQGPEFLIYFQGTGAADDSGLPNDRFFAVRPEGSVSTLKIQRTERGDSAVYLCASSKGGRASYNEQFFGPGTRLTVL.

This clonotype was picked up a small number of times. This rearrangement joins TRBV7-9 to TRBJ2-5; D may be TRBD2 (6 bases). Germline lookup yields CDR1 SEHNR and CDR2 FQNEAQ (reference sequence). The V gene lost 5 bases and the J gene lost 2 bases, with 15 bases spanning the gap. This CDR3 has 15 amino acids. The CDR3 reads CASSPRRADQETQYF. The CDR3 nucleotides read TGTGCCAGCAGCCCCCGGAGGGCAGATCAAGAGACCCAGTACTTC.

The table lists this clonotype with many counts. This chain uses TRBV24-1 with TRBJ2-1; 13 nucleotides align to TRBD2. Germline assignment: CDR1 KGHDR and CDR2 SFDVKD. The V gene end was trimmed by 2 bases and the J gene end by 12 bases; junction bases not matched to a gene: 6. The CDR3 totals 15 residues. The CDR3 DNA reads TGTGCCACCAGTGATTCCGGGACTAGCGGGGCCGTGCAGTTCTTC. It codes for CATSDSGTSGAVQFF.

In its sample, this clonotype was seen many times. The rearrangement joins TRBV11-2 to TRBJ2-2, with TRBD1 identical over 9 bases. The germline V gene has CDR1 SGHAT and CDR2 FQNNGV. With 1 base clipped from V and 5 bases from J, the junction kept 8 bases outside the gene matches. The CDR3 is 17 residues long. CDR3 coding DNA: TGTGCCAGCAGCTTAGGGACAGGGGCCCCGGGGACCGGGGAGCTGTTTTTT. This sequence encodes CASSLGTGAPGTGELFF. Based on the CDR3 plus reference TRBV11-2 and TRBJ2-2, the full variable domain is EAGVAQSPRYKIIEKRQSVAFWCNPISGHATLYWYQQILGQGPKLLIQFQNNGVVDDSQLPKDRFSAERLKGVDSTLKIQPAKLEDSAVYLCASSLGTGAPGTGELFFGEGSRLTVL.

In its sample, this clonotype was seen a few times. The V gene is TRBV29-1, the J gene TRBJ1-2; D remains ambiguous. V gave up 4 bases and J gave up 4 bases, with 7 bases separating them. CDR1 and CDR2 from the germline V gene are SQVTM and ANQGSEA. The CDR3 sequence is 11 residues long. The CDR3 DNA reads as TGCAGCGTTGCCGATGTCTATGGCTACACCTTC. Its translation is CSVADVYGYTF.

The chain recombines TRBV6-4 with TRBJ2-3; D gene ambiguous. The germline V gene has CDR1 MRHNA and CDR2 SNTAGT. Deletions cut 2 bases from V and 2 bases from J, with 5 bases between. This CDR3 has 13 amino acids. The CDR3 spells CASSDTLTDTQYF. The CDR3 bases are TGTGCCAGCAGTGACACCCTCACAGATACGCAGTATTTT.

The gene calls are TRBV6-9 and TRBJ2-7, with 8 nucleotides matching TRBD2. Germline CDR1 reads MNHGY; CDR2 reads SVAAGI. The CDR3 sequence is 17 residues long. J lost 2 bases, V lost 4 bases, and 13 bases had no gene match. CDR3 protein: CASSFGLSSGGTYEQYF. The CDR3, as DNA: TGTGCCAGCAGTTTCGGGCTATCCAGCGGGGGTACCTACGAGCAGTACTTC.

The chain carries TRBV21-1 and TRBJ2-1; the table's D call, TRBD2, has no DNA check behind it. TRBV21-1 is termed a pseudogene. This CDR3 has 16 residues. The CDR3 nucleotides read TGTGCCAGCAGCAATGGTAGCGGGGGGGCTTACAATGAGCAGTTCTTC. Translating gives CASSNGSGGAYNEQFF.